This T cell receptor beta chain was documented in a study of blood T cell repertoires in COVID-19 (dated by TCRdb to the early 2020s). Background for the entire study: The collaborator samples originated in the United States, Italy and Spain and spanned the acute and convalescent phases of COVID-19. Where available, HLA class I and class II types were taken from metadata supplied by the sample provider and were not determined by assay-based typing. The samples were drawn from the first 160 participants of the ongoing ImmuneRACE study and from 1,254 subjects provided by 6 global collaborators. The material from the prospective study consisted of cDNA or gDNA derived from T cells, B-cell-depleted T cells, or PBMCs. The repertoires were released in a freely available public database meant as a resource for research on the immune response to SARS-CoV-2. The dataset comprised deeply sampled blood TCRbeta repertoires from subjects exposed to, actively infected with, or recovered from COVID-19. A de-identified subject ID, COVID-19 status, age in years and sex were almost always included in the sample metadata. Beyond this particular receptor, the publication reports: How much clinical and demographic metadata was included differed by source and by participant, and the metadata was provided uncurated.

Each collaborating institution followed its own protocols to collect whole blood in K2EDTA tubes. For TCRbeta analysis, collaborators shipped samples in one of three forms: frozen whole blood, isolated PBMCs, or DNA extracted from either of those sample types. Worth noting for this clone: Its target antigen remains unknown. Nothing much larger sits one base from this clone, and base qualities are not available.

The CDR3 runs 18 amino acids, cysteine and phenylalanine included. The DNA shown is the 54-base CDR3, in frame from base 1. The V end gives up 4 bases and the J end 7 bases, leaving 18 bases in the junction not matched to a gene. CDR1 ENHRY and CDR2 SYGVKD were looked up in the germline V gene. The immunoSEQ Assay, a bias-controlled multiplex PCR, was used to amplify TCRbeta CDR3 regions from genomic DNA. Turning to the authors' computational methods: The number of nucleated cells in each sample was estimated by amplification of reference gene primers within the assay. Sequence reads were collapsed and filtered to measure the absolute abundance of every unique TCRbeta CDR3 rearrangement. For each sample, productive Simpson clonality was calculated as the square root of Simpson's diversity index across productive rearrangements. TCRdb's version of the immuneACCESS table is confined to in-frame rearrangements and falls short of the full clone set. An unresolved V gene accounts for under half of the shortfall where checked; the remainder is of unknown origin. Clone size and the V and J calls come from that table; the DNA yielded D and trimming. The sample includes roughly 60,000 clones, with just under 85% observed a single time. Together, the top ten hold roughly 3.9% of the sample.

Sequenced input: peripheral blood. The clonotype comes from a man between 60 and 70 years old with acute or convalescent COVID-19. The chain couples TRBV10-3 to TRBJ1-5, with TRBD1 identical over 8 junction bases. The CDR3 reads CAISGQPGQAPDWQPQHF. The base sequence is TGTGCCATCAGTGGGCAACCGGGACAGGCGCCCGATTGGCAGCCCCAGCATTTT.